These 23 T cell receptor beta chains share one sample of origin, sequenced in a study of CD8 T cells in ankylosing spondylitis. General study findings and limits: What appeared characteristic of ankylosing spondylitis blood was a TCR beta motif of under 10 highly homologous variants.

Each CDR3 protein gets one entry after TCRdb re-called the 5' RACE reads with MiXCR. Among around 480,000 distinct CDR3 sequences listed, roughly 17% were seen once. No antigens are known for them. The specimen sequenced was blood, either unsorted or a sorted T cell fraction (not recorded which). The receptors derive from a male donor with ankylosing spondylitis.

The chain couples TRBV5-1 to TRBJ1-1; weak D call: TRBD1 (6 bases). Trimming pared 4 bases from V and 2 bases from J, leaving 15 bases between. In germline, CDR1 is SGHRS, CDR2 YFSETQ. The CDR3 extends over 15 amino acids. CDR3 region: CASSKGGSTNTEAFF. Written as DNA, the CDR3 is TGCGCCAGCAGCAAGGGGGGCAGTACAAACACTGAAGCTTTCTTT.

This clonotype came up many times. The chain has TRBV5-1 and TRBJ1-1; 10 bases are shared with TRBD1. CDR3 length equals 15 residues. The germline CDR1 and CDR2 sequences are SGHRS and YFSETQ. The ends lost 0 bases at V and 1 base at J; junction bases unmatched: 0. The CDR3: CASSLGQGANTEAFF. CDR3 DNA sequence: TGCGCCAGCAGCTTGGGACAGGGGGCGAACACTGAAGCTTTCTTT.

This clonotype was seen only a few times. V and J are TRBV18 and TRBJ1-1; no clear D. CDR1 KGHSH and CDR2 LQKENI come from the germline V gene. V dropped 5 bases and J dropped 4 bases, with 11 bases sitting between them. The CDR3 covers 13 residues. This CDR3 reads CASSSSKGTEAFF. The CDR3 nucleotides read TGTGCCAGCTCATCTAGTAAGGGCACTGAAGCTTTCTTT.

V usage is TRBV4-3 and J usage is TRBJ2-5; 11 bases align to TRBD1. V shed 5 bases and J 1 base; nucleotides not matched to a gene: 6. In germline, CDR1 is LGHNA, CDR2 YSLEER. CDR3 length: 16 amino acids. The CDR3 region has the DNA TGCGCCAGCAGCAACCGGGACAGGGGGTCCCAAGAGACCCAGTACTTC. Protein sequence: CASSNRDRGSQETQYF.

This clonotype has ten or more counts. This sequence joins TRBV12-3 or TRBV12-4 and TRBJ2-7; 12 bases are shared with TRBD2. CDR3 length: 15 residues. Trimming removed 5 bases from V and 2 bases from J; junction bases left unmatched: 4. The CDR3 nucleotides are TGTGCCAGCAGTCCCGGACTAGCGGGACCCTACGAGCAGTACTTC. Translation: CASSPGLAGPYEQYF.

This clonotype came up a few times. The DNA for the CDR3 is TGCAGTGCTAGGAGCCGGACAGGAGGCGATTCACCCCTCCACTTT. Its translation: CSARSRTGGDSPLHF. V usage is TRBV20-1 and J usage is TRBJ1-6, with 7 bases aligning to TRBD1. CDR1 and CDR2 (germline): DFQATT, SNEGSKA (reference sequence). The CDR3 has 15 residues. J was trimmed by 8 bases and V by 3 bases; bases with no gene match: 10.

This clonotype was seen a handful of times. The chain recombines TRBV9 with TRBJ2-2; 7 bases are shared with TRBD2. The germline V gene has CDR1 SGDLS and CDR2 YYNGEE. The CDR3 runs to 15 residues. Losses at the gene ends were 0 bases for V and 6 bases for J; bases not matched to a gene: 5. The CDR3 nucleotides are TGTGCCAGCAGCGTAGTAGATGGGGGGGCCGGGGAGCTGTTTTTT. Amino acid sequence: CASSVVDGGAGELFF.

The chain has TRBV10-3 and TRBJ1-2; weak D call: TRBD1 (5 bases). The CDR3 covers 15 residues. The V end was cut by 6 bases, the J end by 4 bases, with 18 bases between. The germline V gene has CDR1 ENHRY and CDR2 SYGVKD. CDR3 amino acids: CAIRPEGKISYGYTF. CDR3 coding DNA: TGTGCCATCAGACCTGAGGGGAAGATTAGCTATGGCTACACCTTC.

This clonotype was seen ten or more times. The junction departs from the called germline gene at one end, perhaps through a read error. This sequence joins TRBV5-1 and TRBJ2-7, with a tentative D call TRBD1 (6 bases). The germline V gene encodes CDR1 SGHRS and CDR2 YFSETQ. This CDR3 has 13 residues. The CDR3: CASSLGQNYEQYF. Here the CDR3 DNA reads TGTGCCAGCAGCCTCGGACAGAATTACGAGCAGTACTTC.

V gene TRBV11-3 combines with J gene TRBJ2-1; D is possibly TRBD2 (5 bases). The CDR3 totals 13 residues. CDR1 is SGHNT and CDR2 is YENEEA in the germline V gene. The V end was cut by 1 base, the J end by 9 bases, with 10 bases between. CDR3: CASSLGGRLEQFF. Written as DNA, the CDR3 is TGTGCCAGCAGCTTAGGAGGGCGGCTTGAGCAGTTCTTC.

CDR3 protein: CSASRPGAYEQYF. As DNA, the CDR3 is TGCAGTGCTAGCAGGCCAGGGGCCTACGAGCAGTACTTC. The rearrangement joins TRBV20-1 to TRBJ2-7; TRBD1 might be the D (6 bases). The germline V gene encodes CDR1 DFQATT and CDR2 SNEGSKA (reference sequence). The CDR3 has 13 amino acids. Between the trimmed V and J ends, which lost 3 bases and 2 bases, there was a span of 11 bases.

This chain connects TRBV5-1 to TRBJ1-2; tentatively, D is TRBD1 (5 bases). V lost 5 bases and J 8 bases, leaving 19 bases between the germline ends. The CDR3 runs 14 residues. CDR1 is SGHRS, CDR2 YFSETQ, per germline. CDR3 DNA: TGCGCCAGCAGTGTTCAGCAGGGTTTGGGGGGCTACACCTTC. Translating it yields CASSVQQGLGGYTF.

The chain couples TRBV5-1 to TRBJ2-3; 10 nucleotides line up with TRBD1. Germline CDR1 SGHRS, CDR2 YFSETQ. The CDR3 length is 16 residues. Trimming at V came to 3 bases and at J to 5 bases, leaving 9 bases not matched to a gene. The CDR3 nucleotides read TGCGCCAGCAGCTCCCCCGCCGGGACAGGGGTAGATACGCAGTATTTT. Translated, it gives CASSSPAGTGVDTQYF.

V usage is TRBV12-3 or TRBV12-4 and J usage is TRBJ1-1; 8 positions agree with TRBD1. The CDR3 spans 15 residues. V lost 6 bases and J lost 4; bases outside the gene matches: 10. This chain's CDR3 is CASRQNQGALTEAFF. In DNA, the CDR3 is TGTGCCAGCAGACAGAACCAGGGGGCGCTCACTGAAGCTTTCTTT.

This clonotype was seen a handful of times. This chain links TRBV6-5 with TRBJ2-1; TRBD2 aligns across 11 bases. CDR1 is MNHEY and CDR2 is SVGAGI in the germline V gene. This CDR3 spans 16 amino acids. V gave up 2 bases and J gave up 7 bases; unmatched junction bases: 7. Written as DNA, the CDR3 is TGTGCCAGCAGTTACACAACTAGCGGGAGTATGAATGAGCAGTTCTTC. Translating it yields CASSYTTSGSMNEQFF.

A few counts support this clonotype. This chain links TRBV25-1 with TRBJ1-2; 8 bases are shared with TRBD1. In germline, CDR1 is MGHDK, CDR2 SYGVNS. The CDR3 length is 15 residues. The junction had 8 bases not matched to a gene; V was cut back by 4 bases and J by 4 bases. The DNA of the CDR3 is TGTGCCAGCAGTGGCCCTCGGACAGGGACCTATGGCTACACCTTC. Amino acid sequence: CASSGPRTGTYGYTF.

This clonotype has more than one count but fewer than ten. The rearrangement joins TRBV5-1 to TRBJ2-5, with D tentatively TRBD2 (5 bases). V was trimmed by 4 bases and J by 1 base, leaving 11 bases between them. From germline, CDR1 is SGHRS and CDR2 YFSETQ. The CDR3 runs 14 residues. CDR3 bases: TGCGCCAGCAGCGCCTTAGCGACCCAAGAGACCCAGTACTTC. Translated, it gives CASSALATQETQYF.

A few counts support this clonotype. The chain carries TRBV12-3 or TRBV12-4 and TRBJ1-1; a weak D match, TRBD1 (6 bases). This CDR3 region has 15 residues. V shed 6 bases and J shed 4 bases, with 18 bases lying between them. In DNA, the CDR3 is TGTGCCAGCAGCTGGACGGGGGCGCGGAGCACTGAAGCTTTCTTT. Its protein product is CASSWTGARSTEAFF.

This chain connects TRBV7-3 to TRBJ2-1; D gene unclear. The CDR3 extends over 16 amino acids. Trimming pared 1 base from V and 0 bases from J, leaving 10 bases between. In germline, CDR1 is SGHTA, CDR2 FQGTGA. The CDR3 protein is CASSLRRPSSYNEQFF. DNA of the CDR3: TGTGCCAGCAGCTTAAGGCGGCCAAGCTCCTACAATGAGCAGTTCTTC. The full variable domain, completed using reference TRBV7-3 and TRBJ2-1, is GAGVSQTPSNKVTEKGKYVELRCDPISGHTALYWYRQSLGQGPEFLIYFQGTGAADDSGLPNDRFFAVRPEGSVSTLKIQRTERGDSAVYLCASSLRRPSSYNEQFFGPGTRLTVL.

V and J are TRBV20-1 and TRBJ1-1; 7 nucleotides match TRBD1. From germline, CDR1 is DFQATT and CDR2 SNEGSKA (reference sequence). Trimming removed 3 bases from V and 0 bases from J; junction bases left unmatched: 4. This CDR3 contains 14 residues. The CDR3 spells CSASPGGMNTEAFF. CDR3 nucleotides: TGCAGTGCTAGCCCAGGGGGGATGAACACTGAAGCTTTCTTT.

This clonotype turned up a few times. The rearrangement joins TRBV12-3 or TRBV12-4 to TRBJ1-2; 7 bases agree with TRBD1. J lost 7 bases, V lost 6 bases, and 11 bases had no gene match. The CDR3 spans 14 residues. CDR3 nucleotide sequence: TGTGCCAGCAGCACCGCTCAGACAGGGACTGGCTACACCTTC. This gives the protein CASSTAQTGTGYTF.

V is TRBV7-6 and J is TRBJ2-3; no reliable D call. This CDR3 comprises 15 residues. Trimming removed 2 bases at V and 5 bases at J, with 14 bases between. The germline V gene encodes CDR1 SGHVS and CDR2 FNYEAQ. The CDR3 DNA follows: TGTGCCAGCAGCTTATTTTCATCCACAAGAGATACGCAGTATTTT. Its translation: CASSLFSSTRDTQYF.

J is TRBJ2-1 and V is TRBV3-1; D is possibly TRBD1 (6 bases). The CDR3 totals 18 residues. The V gene lost 3 bases and the J gene lost 7 bases, with 25 bases spanning the gap. The germline V gene encodes CDR1 LGHDT and CDR2 YNNKEL (reference sequence). CDR3 sequence: CASSQGHGGRRQDNEQFF. CDR3 DNA sequence: TGTGCCAGCAGCCAGGGACACGGAGGAAGACGACAAGATAATGAGCAGTTCTTC.